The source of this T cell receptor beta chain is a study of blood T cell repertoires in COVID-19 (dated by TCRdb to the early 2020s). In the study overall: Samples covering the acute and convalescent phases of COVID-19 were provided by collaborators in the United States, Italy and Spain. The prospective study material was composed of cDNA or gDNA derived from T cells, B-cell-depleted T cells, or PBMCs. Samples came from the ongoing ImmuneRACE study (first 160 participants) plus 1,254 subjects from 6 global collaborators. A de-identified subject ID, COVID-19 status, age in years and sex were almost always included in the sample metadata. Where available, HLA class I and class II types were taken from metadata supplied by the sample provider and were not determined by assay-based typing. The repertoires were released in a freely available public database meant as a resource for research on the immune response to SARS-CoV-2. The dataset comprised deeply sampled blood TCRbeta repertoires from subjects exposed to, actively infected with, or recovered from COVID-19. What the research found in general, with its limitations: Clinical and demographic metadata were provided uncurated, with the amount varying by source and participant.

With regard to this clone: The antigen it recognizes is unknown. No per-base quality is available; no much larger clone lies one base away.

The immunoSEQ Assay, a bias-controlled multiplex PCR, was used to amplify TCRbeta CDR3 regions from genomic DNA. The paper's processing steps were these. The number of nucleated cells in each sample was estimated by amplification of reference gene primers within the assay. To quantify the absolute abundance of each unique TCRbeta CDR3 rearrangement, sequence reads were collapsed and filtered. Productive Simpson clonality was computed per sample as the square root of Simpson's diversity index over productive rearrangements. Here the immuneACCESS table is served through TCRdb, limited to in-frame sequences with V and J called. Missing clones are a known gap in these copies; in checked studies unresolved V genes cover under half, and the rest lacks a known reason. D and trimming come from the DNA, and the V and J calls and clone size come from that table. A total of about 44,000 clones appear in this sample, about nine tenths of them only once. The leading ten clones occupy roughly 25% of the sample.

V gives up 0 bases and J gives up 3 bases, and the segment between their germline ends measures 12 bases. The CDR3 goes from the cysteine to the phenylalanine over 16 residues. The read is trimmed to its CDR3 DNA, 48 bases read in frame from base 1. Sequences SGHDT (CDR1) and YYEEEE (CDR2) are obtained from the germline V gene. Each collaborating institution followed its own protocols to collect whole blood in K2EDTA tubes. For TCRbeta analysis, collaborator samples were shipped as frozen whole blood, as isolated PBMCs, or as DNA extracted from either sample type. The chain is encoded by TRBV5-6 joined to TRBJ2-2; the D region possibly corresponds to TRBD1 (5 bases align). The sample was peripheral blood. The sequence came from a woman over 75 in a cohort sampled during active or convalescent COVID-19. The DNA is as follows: TGTGCCAGCAGCTTGGCCAGCACAGGTCACACCGGGGAGCTGTTTTTT. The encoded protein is CASSLASTGHTGELFF. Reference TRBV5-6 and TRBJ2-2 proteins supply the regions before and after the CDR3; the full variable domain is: DAGVTQSPTHLIKTRGQQVTLRCSPKSGHDTVSWYQQALGQGPQFIFQYYEEEERQRGNFPDRFSGHQFPNYSSELNVNALLLGDSALYLCASSLASTGHTGELFFGEGSRLTVL.